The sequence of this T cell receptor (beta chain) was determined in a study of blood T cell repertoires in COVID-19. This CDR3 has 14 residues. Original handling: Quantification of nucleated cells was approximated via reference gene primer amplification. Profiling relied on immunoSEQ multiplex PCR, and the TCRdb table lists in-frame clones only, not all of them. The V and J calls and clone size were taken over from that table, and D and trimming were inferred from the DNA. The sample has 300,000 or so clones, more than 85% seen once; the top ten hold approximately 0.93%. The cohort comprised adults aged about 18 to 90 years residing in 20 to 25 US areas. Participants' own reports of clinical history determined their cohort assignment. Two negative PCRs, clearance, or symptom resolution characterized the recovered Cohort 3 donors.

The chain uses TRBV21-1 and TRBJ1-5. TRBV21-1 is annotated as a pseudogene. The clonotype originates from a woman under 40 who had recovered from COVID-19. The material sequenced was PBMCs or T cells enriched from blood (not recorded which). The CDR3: CASSKAASNQPQHF. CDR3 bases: TGTGCCAGCAGCAAAGCAGCTAGCAATCAGCCCCAGCATTTT.